The clone carrying this T cell receptor (beta chain) was seen repeatedly, ten times or more. Its specificity is not known. Regions amplified from RNA transcripts were the TCR beta CDR3 regions. Carried out on the TCR CDR3, a first-round RT-PCR used the HTBI primer set. MiXCR, applied by TCRdb to the multiplex PCR reads, yields one record per CDR3 protein. The sample lists about 480,000 distinct CDR3 sequences, around 14% seen once, with around 17% in the top ten. This sample stems from a study of T cells in Graves' hyperthyroidism and ophthalmopathy. Notes on the study in general: Blood also contained most expanded thyroid clonotypes above 0.001. Ophthalmopathy stood apart from stable hyperthyroidism in a 13 V-J model.

The germline CDR1 and CDR2 sequences are KGHSH and LQKENI. V lost 3 bases to trimming and J lost 5 bases, with 19 bases between them. The CDR3 is 16 amino acids. Over 18 months, lack of ophthalmopathy progression marked Graves' hyperthyroidism as stable. The specimen was blood. The clonotype was recovered from a woman aged 18-35 years with Graves' hyperthyroidism. The chain recombines TRBV18 with TRBJ1-1; a possible D gene is TRBD1 (5 bases). CDR3 DNA sequence: TGTGCCAGCTCACCTCGGGCAGGGCGGGATGCGACTGAAGCTTTCTTT. It codes for CASSPRAGRDATEAFF. The full variable domain, completed using reference TRBV18 and TRBJ1-1, is NAGVMQNPRHLVRRRGQEARLRCSPMKGHSHVYWYRQLPEEGLKFMVYLQKENIIDESGMPKERFSAEFPKEGPSILRIQQVVRGDSAAYFCASSPRAGRDATEAFFGQGTRLTVV.